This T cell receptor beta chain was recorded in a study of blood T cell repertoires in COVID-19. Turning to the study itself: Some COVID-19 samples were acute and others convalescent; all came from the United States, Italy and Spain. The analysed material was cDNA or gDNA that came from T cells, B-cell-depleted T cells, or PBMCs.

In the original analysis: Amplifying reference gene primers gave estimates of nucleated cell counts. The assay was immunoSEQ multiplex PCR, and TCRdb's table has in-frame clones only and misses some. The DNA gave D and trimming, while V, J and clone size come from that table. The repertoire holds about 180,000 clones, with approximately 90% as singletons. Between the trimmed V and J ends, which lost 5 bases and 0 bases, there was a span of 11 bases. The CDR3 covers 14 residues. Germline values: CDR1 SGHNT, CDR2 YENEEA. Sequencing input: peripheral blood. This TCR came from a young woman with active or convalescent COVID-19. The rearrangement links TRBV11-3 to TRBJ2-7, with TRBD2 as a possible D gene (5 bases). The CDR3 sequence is CASSLRANSYEQYF. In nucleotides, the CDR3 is TGTGCCAGCAGCCTGAGGGCAAACTCCTACGAGCAGTACTTC.